The 21 T cell receptor beta chains presented below share a single source sample, sequenced in a study of cytomegalovirus exposure and HLA in healthy donors. Sequencing was performed with immunoSEQ multiplex PCR; in TCRdb, only in-frame clones are kept and a portion is missing. The data contain tens of thousands of clones, about 90% of them singletons. The sequencing input was PBMCs. These TCRs come from a woman between 18 and 30 years old in good health and CMV-seronegative.

The CDR3 sequence is CASSFKGPEAFF. The CDR3 DNA reads as TGTGCCAGCAGTTTTAAGGGGCCTGAAGCTTTCTTT. This rearrangement joins TRBV28 to TRBJ1-1; D is perhaps TRBD1 (5 bases). V was clipped by 3 bases and J by 6 bases, with 8 bases between them. CDR3 length: 12 residues. Germline lookup yields CDR1 MDHEN and CDR2 SYDVKM.

This chain links TRBV11-2 with TRBJ1-1, with D unclear. The CDR3 runs to 11 residues. The V gene's germline CDR1 is SGHAT and CDR2 FQNNGV. V dropped 4 bases and J dropped 5 bases, with 5 bases sitting between them. The CDR3 protein is CASSSGTEAFF. The CDR3 DNA follows: TGTGCCAGCAGCTCGGGGACTGAAGCTTTCTTT.

The chain has TRBV30 and TRBJ2-1, with 14 bases aligning to TRBD2. CDR3 length: 16 amino acids. Germline CDR1 GTSNPN, CDR2 SVGIG (reference sequence). V shed 8 bases, J shed 5 bases, and the junction held 11 bases outside the gene matches. The CDR3 sequence is CARKGLAGVRDNEQFF. DNA for the CDR3: TGTGCCCGAAAGGGACTAGCGGGAGTAAGGGACAATGAGCAGTTCTTC.

The J gene is TRBJ2-5, the V gene TRBV7-2; TRBD2 is a possible D gene (5 bases). With 3 bases removed from V and 4 bases from J, the gap between germline ends came to 9 bases. This CDR3 comprises 13 residues. Germline values: CDR1 SGHTA, CDR2 FQGNSA. The CDR3 here is CASSFGRGETQYF. The CDR3 DNA reads as TGTGCCAGCAGCTTTGGGAGAGGAGAGACCCAGTACTTC.

The chain recombines TRBV6-1 with TRBJ1-2; 9 positions agree with TRBD1. The V gene's germline CDR1 is MNHNS and CDR2 SASEGT. This CDR3 region has 14 residues. V shed 2 bases and J 6 bases; nucleotides not matched to a gene: 4. The CDR3 DNA is TGTGCCAGCAGTGAAACACAGGGGGCCGATGGCTACACCTTC. Residues: CASSETQGADGYTF.

V and J are TRBV7-9 and TRBJ2-5; D is unclear. The CDR3 loop spans 12 amino acids. Germline loops: CDR1 SEHNR, CDR2 FQNEAQ (reference sequence). V shed 4 bases and J shed 5 bases, with 8 bases lying between them. This CDR3 is CASSSGVETQYF. The CDR3 coding sequence is TGTGCCAGCAGCTCAGGTGTGGAGACCCAGTACTTC.

V and J are TRBV5-1 and TRBJ2-3, with TRBD1 identical over 9 bases. The V segment lost 4 bases and the J segment 2 bases; nucleotides outside the gene matches: 5. Per germline, CDR1 SGHRS and CDR2 YFSETQ. This CDR3 has 15 residues. The CDR3 bases are TGCGCCAGCAGCACGGGGACAGGGAACACAGATACGCAGTATTTT. Amino acids: CASSTGTGNTDTQYF.

The V call is TRBV5-4, the J call TRBJ2-3; 7 positions agree with TRBD1. With V trimmed by 4 bases and J by 3 bases, 11 bases remained unmatched. Per germline, CDR1 SGHNT and CDR2 YYREEE (reference sequence). This CDR3 comprises 16 residues. This chain's CDR3 is CASSHRTGGVTDTQYF. The DNA of the CDR3 is TGTGCCAGCAGCCATCGGACAGGAGGTGTTACAGATACGCAGTATTTT.

This clone has more than one count but fewer than ten. J is TRBJ2-7 and V is TRBV2, with TRBD1 matching over 7 bases. The length of the CDR3 is 13 residues. V trimming: 11 bases; J trimming: 2 bases; junction bases outside the gene matches: 9. The germline V gene encodes CDR1 SNHLY and CDR2 FYNNEI. CDR3 DNA: TGTGCCTTTGGCGCGACAGGGCCCTACGAGCAGTACTTC. It yields the protein CAFGATGPYEQYF.

The chain recombines TRBV29-1 with TRBJ1-1; perhaps TRBD1 as D (6 bases). The CDR3 consists of 15 residues. Trimming stripped 2 bases from V and 2 bases from J, with 15 bases between. CDR1 SQVTM and CDR2 ANQGSEA come from the germline V gene. CDR3 region: CSVESFGGLNTEAFF. In nucleotides, the CDR3 is TGCAGCGTTGAAAGCTTTGGGGGCCTCAACACTGAAGCTTTCTTT.

V usage is TRBV10-1 and J usage is TRBJ2-7; D remains ambiguous. Germline CDR1 reads WNHNN; CDR2 reads SYGVQD (reference sequence). The length of the CDR3 is 13 residues. Trimming removed 2 bases from V and 7 bases from J, with 12 bases in between. DNA of the CDR3: TGCGCCAGCAGTGAGGTCGCCTCCGGGGAGCAGTACTTC. Translating it yields CASSEVASGEQYF.

The rearrangement links TRBV5-6 to TRBJ1-6; 10 nucleotides align to TRBD1. Germline V gene data show CDR1 as SGHDT and CDR2 as YYEEEE. V trimming: 1 base; J trimming: 6 bases; junction bases outside the gene matches: 13. The CDR3 has 19 residues. DNA for the CDR3: TGTGCCAGCAGCTTGTCTCACGGGACAGGGGTCTTTCGTAATTCACCCCTCCACTTT. As protein: CASSLSHGTGVFRNSPLHF.

This chain joins TRBV27 and TRBJ2-7; TRBD2 agrees at 7 bases. The CDR3 is 14 residues long. Trimming removed 1 base from V and 3 bases from J; junction bases left unmatched: 3. Per germline, CDR1 MNHEY and CDR2 SMNVEV (reference sequence). CDR3 in DNA: TGTGCCAGCAGTTTATGGGGGGGGTTCTACGAGCAGTACTTC. Its translation: CASSLWGGFYEQYF.

The CDR3 nucleotides read TGCGCCAGCAGCTCTTTCTTTGGAGCTAGCGGTTGGAGCTCCTACAATGAGCAGTTCTTC. Translated: CASSSFFGASGWSSYNEQFF. J is TRBJ2-1 and V is TRBV5-1, with 7 bases that match TRBD2. There are 20 residues in the CDR3. The V segment lost 3 bases and the J segment 0 bases; nucleotides outside the gene matches: 18. Germline V gene lookup returns CDR1 SGHRS and CDR2 YFSETQ.

This clone came up a few times. The rearrangement joins TRBV10-3 to TRBJ1-5; 9 nucleotides align to TRBD1. The germline gives CDR1 ENHRY, CDR2 SYGVKD. This CDR3 is 16 amino acids long. The junction had 12 bases not matched to a gene; V was cut back by 8 bases and J by 4 bases. CDR3 amino acids: CAISDRGQGSNQPQHF. The CDR3 nucleotides read TGTGCCATCTCAGATAGAGGACAGGGGTCAAATCAGCCCCAGCATTTT.

The chain combines TRBV11-2 with TRBJ2-7; D not resolved. V was cut by 0 bases and J by 9 bases, with 9 bases left in between. Germline CDR1 reads SGHAT; CDR2 reads FQNNGV. This CDR3 contains 12 residues. The CDR3, as DNA: TGTGCCAGCAGCTTAGATCAGTTGTCGCAGTACTTC. Its translation: CASSLDQLSQYF. Supplemented by reference TRBV11-2 and TRBJ2-7, the full variable domain reads EAGVAQSPRYKIIEKRQSVAFWCNPISGHATLYWYQQILGQGPKLLIQFQNNGVVDDSQLPKDRFSAERLKGVDSTLKIQPAKLEDSAVYLCASSLDQLSQYFGPGTRLTVT.

The rearrangement uses TRBV29-1 and TRBJ1-1; D is perhaps TRBD1 (5 bases). The V gene lost 4 bases and the J gene lost 3 bases, with 12 bases spanning the gap. This CDR3 spans 13 amino acids. Germline CDR1 is SQVTM and CDR2 is ANQGSEA. CDR3 DNA sequence: TGCAGCGTTGCCCAGGGTTCTCACACTGAAGCTTTCTTT. Protein: CSVAQGSHTEAFF.

Regarding this clone: This same CDR3 is encoded by further DNA sequences in the sample. The gene calls are TRBV18 and TRBJ1-5; D remains unclear. This CDR3 contains 14 residues. Germline CDR1 reads KGHSH; CDR2 reads LQKENI. Trimming stripped 1 base from V and 4 bases from J, with 8 bases between. CDR3 in amino acids: CASSPREGNQPQHF. The CDR3, as DNA: TGTGCCAGCTCACCACGTGAGGGAAATCAGCCCCAGCATTTT.

The chain employs TRBV7-9 and TRBJ2-7; perhaps TRBD1 as D (6 bases). V was cut by 3 bases and J by 1 base, with 16 bases left in between. Germline V gene sequence: CDR1 SEHNR, CDR2 FQNEAQ (reference sequence). This CDR3 spans 16 amino acids. The CDR3 nucleotides are TGTGCCAGCAGCTTTCCCCCAGGACAGACGTCCTACGAGCAGTACTTC. Encoded protein: CASSFPPGQTSYEQYF.

This chain uses TRBV19 with TRBJ1-3; maybe TRBD1 (5 bases). The V gene lost 7 bases and the J gene lost 3 bases, with 13 bases spanning the gap. From germline, CDR1 is LNHDA and CDR2 SQIVND (reference sequence). This CDR3 comprises 14 residues. CDR3 sequence (DNA): TGTGCCAGTAACAAGGGGTTTGGTGGAAACACCATATATTTT. It yields the protein CASNKGFGGNTIYF.

V gene TRBV6-1 combines with J gene TRBJ1-3; 7 nucleotides match TRBD1. Germline V gene sequence: CDR1 MNHNS, CDR2 SASEGT. The CDR3 runs 14 residues. The J segment lost 3 bases and the V segment lost 7 bases, leaving 6 bases of the junction unmatched. The CDR3 region has the DNA TGTGCCAGCATTAAAGGGGGCCATGGAAACACCATATATTTT. Protein sequence: CASIKGGHGNTIYF.